One and the same sample provided the 20 T cell receptor beta chains below, sequenced in a study of OX40 agonist ivuxolimab in advanced cancers. Library method: the immunoSEQ multiplex PCR assay. TCRdb holds this immuneACCESS table with in-frame rearrangements only. Some clones are missing; in checked studies, unresolved V genes explain under half, and the rest has no known cause. The sample includes 42,000 or so clones, with 85% to 90% observed a single time. The top ten clones comprise around a fifth of the sample. This specimen was CD4+ or CD8+ T cells sorted from blood, taken in a trial of the OX40 agonist ivuxolimab. The receptor set was obtained from an adult with an advanced solid tumor such as melanoma, head and neck, liver or kidney cancer.

V and J are TRBV29-1 and TRBJ2-3, with unresolved D. The germline V and J ends were trimmed by 1 base and 0 bases, with 11 bases remaining between them. The CDR3 has 15 amino acids. The germline V gene encodes CDR1 SQVTM and CDR2 ANQGSEA. CDR3 DNA: TGCAGCGTTGAAGTTATAGGTCTAAGCACAGATACGCAGTATTTT. It codes for CSVEVIGLSTDTQYF.

The CDR3 bases are TGTGCCAGCAGCCCTCAGGGACCTGAAGCTTTCTTT. This gives the protein CASSPQGPEAFF. The V and J genes are TRBV11-2 and TRBJ1-1; possible D gene TRBD1, 5 bases. The CDR3 has 12 amino acids. Germline CDR1 reads SGHAT; CDR2 reads FQNNGV. Trimming removed 5 bases at V and 6 bases at J, with 10 bases between.

The chain uses TRBV4-2 and TRBJ2-2, with D perhaps matching TRBD2 (5 bases). The CDR3 is 18 amino acids. Looked up from germline, CDR1 is LGHNA and CDR2 is YNFKEQ. V dropped 0 bases and J dropped 0 bases, with 14 bases sitting between them. CDR3 nucleotides: TGTGCCAGCAGCCAAGATAGAGCGGAGTACGCGAACACCGGGGAGCTGTTTTTT. Protein sequence: CASSQDRAEYANTGELFF.

In its sample, this clone was seen once. Mismatch with germline at one junction end may stem from a read error. The chain is built from TRBV5-4 and TRBJ2-2; D is unclear. Germline CDR1 reads SGHNT; CDR2 reads YYREEE (reference sequence). CDR3 size: 13 residues. CDR3 region: CASSQKDGGELFF. In DNA, the CDR3 is TGCGCCAGCAGCCAGAAGGACGGCGGGGAGCTGTTTTTT. Combining the CDR3 with reference TRBV5-4 and TRBJ2-2 gives the whole variable domain ETGVTQSPTHLIKTRGQQVTLRCSSQSGHNTVSWYQQALGQGPQFIFQYYREEENGRGNFPPRFSGLQFPNYSSELNVNALELDDSALYLCASSQKDGGELFFGEGSRLTVL.

The chain employs TRBV30 and TRBJ2-7, with a tentative D call TRBD1 (5 bases). CDR3 length: 11 amino acids. Germline CDR1 and CDR2: GTSNPN and SVGIG (reference sequence). With 5 bases removed from V and 2 bases from J, the gap between germline ends came to 7 bases. This CDR3 is CAWATAYEQYF. DNA of the CDR3: TGTGCCTGGGCGACAGCCTACGAGCAGTACTTC.

CDR3 sequence reads: CASSQARGLDTEAFF. CDR3 DNA sequence: TGCGCCAGCAGCCAAGCCCGAGGGTTAGACACTGAAGCTTTCTTT. V is TRBV4-3 and J is TRBJ1-1; D is ambiguous. In germline, CDR1 is LGHNA, CDR2 YSLEER. Between the trimmed V and J ends, which lost 1 base and 3 bases, there was a span of 12 bases. The CDR3 is 15 amino acids.

CDR3 DNA: TGTGCCAGCAGCTTAGTCGGGGGTTCCTACGAGCAGTACTTC. It specifies CASSLVGGSYEQYF. The rearrangement joins TRBV7-3 to TRBJ2-7, with TRBD2 as a possible D gene (6 bases). The CDR3 length is 14 residues. Deletions cut 2 bases from V and 1 base from J, with 9 bases between. The germline V gene has CDR1 SGHTA and CDR2 FQGTGA.

This chain links TRBV27 with TRBJ2-7; a possible D gene is TRBD1 (5 bases). CDR3 length: 14 residues. The V gene's germline CDR1 is MNHEY and CDR2 SMNVEV (reference sequence). Trimming took off 3 bases at V and 2 bases at J, with 11 bases between the two ends. CDR3 residues: CASSLSPQAYEQYF. CDR3 in DNA: TGTGCCAGCAGTTTGTCCCCACAGGCCTACGAGCAGTACTTC.

V is TRBV7-9 and J is TRBJ2-1; D is undetermined. The CDR3 has 14 amino acids. Trimming took off 5 bases at V and 6 bases at J, with 14 bases between the two ends. Per the germline V gene, CDR1 is SEHNR and CDR2 is FQNEAQ (reference sequence). Here the CDR3 reads CASSPIRTVNEQFF. CDR3 DNA sequence: TGTGCCAGCAGCCCCATAAGGACGGTCAATGAGCAGTTCTTC. Full variable domain (missing parts from reference TRBV7-9 and TRBJ2-1): DTGVSQNPRHKITKRGQNVTFRCDPISEHNRLYWYRQTLGQGPEFLTYFQNEAQLEKSRLLSDRFSAERPKGSFSTLEIQRTEQGDSAMYLCASSPIRTVNEQFFGPGTRLTVL.

The rearrangement joins TRBV9 to TRBJ2-6, with 9 positions matching TRBD1. The ends lost 4 bases at V and 1 base at J; junction bases unmatched: 6. The CDR3 runs to 17 residues. Germline loops: CDR1 SGDLS, CDR2 YYNGEE. DNA of the CDR3: TGTGCCAGCAGCTTGCAAGGACAGGGGTCTGGGGCCAACGTCCTGACTTTC. It translates to CASSLQGQGSGANVLTF.

The chain links TRBV2 to TRBJ2-5; D remains ambiguous. Germline values: CDR1 SNHLY, CDR2 FYNNEI. Trimming shortened V by 5 bases and J by 5 bases, and 21 bases separated the two germline ends. The CDR3 is 16 amino acids. The CDR3 sequence is CASSPVLPDNKETQYF. CDR3 DNA: TGTGCCAGCAGTCCGGTCCTTCCGGATAACAAGGAGACCCAGTACTTC. The full variable domain, rest sourced from reference TRBV2 and TRBJ2-5, is EPEVTQTPSHQVTQMGQEVILRCVPISNHLYFYWYRQILGQKVEFLVSFYNNEISEKSEIFDDQFSVERPDGSNFTLKIRSTKLEDSAMYFCASSPVLPDNKETQYFGPGTRLLVL.

This clone was seen only once. The chain carries TRBV29-1 and TRBJ2-6, with no clear D. Trimming left V 6 bases short and J 0 bases short, with 3 bases between. Per germline, CDR1 SQVTM and CDR2 ANQGSEA. This CDR3 has 12 amino acids. CDR3 nucleotide sequence: TGCAGCGTCAACTCTGGGGCCAACGTCCTGACTTTC. Its protein is CSVNSGANVLTF.

This clone showed up just once. This chain connects TRBV5-1 to TRBJ1-3; D is unclear. Germline V gives CDR1 SGHRS, CDR2 YFSETQ. Trimming took 4 bases from V and 4 from J, leaving 12 bases between them. The CDR3 runs 14 residues. CDR3 nucleotide sequence: TGCGCCAGCAGCCCCCGGGAGTGGGGAAACACCATATATTTT. It is translated as CASSPREWGNTIYF.

There are a few counts of this clone. The CDR3 loop is CASGGTGVHYGYTF. DNA for the CDR3: TGTGCTAGTGGTGGGACAGGGGTGCACTATGGCTACACCTTC. This chain connects TRBV12-5 to TRBJ1-2; TRBD1 aligns across 10 bases. Germline loops: CDR1 LGHNT, CDR2 FRNRAP. J gave up 3 bases and V 5 bases, and 3 bases lay outside the gene matches. The CDR3 has 14 amino acids.

J is TRBJ2-7 and V is TRBV7-9; D possibly corresponds to TRBD2 (5 bases). The CDR3 sequence is 14 residues long. Trimming shortened V by 1 base and J by 6 bases, and 13 bases separated the two germline ends. Germline CDR1 is SEHNR and CDR2 is FQNEAQ (reference sequence). DNA of the CDR3: TGTGCCAGCAGCTTAGGGGCCCGGGGAGCCGAGCAGTACTTC. Translation gives CASSLGARGAEQYF.

The chain has TRBV6-1 and TRBJ2-5; D unresolved. The V end was cut by 3 bases, the J end by 2 bases, with 13 bases between. CDR3 length equals 15 residues. The germline gives CDR1 MNHNS, CDR2 SASEGT. Here the CDR3 reads CASSESGRYQETQYF. The CDR3, as DNA: TGTGCCAGCAGTGAGTCAGGCCGGTATCAAGAGACCCAGTACTTC.

V is TRBV7-9 and J is TRBJ2-2; unclear D gene. V was clipped by 1 base and J by 5 bases, with 5 bases between them. The CDR3 totals 13 residues. Germline assignment: CDR1 SEHNR and CDR2 FQNEAQ (reference sequence). The chain's CDR3 is CASSLGDTGELFF. DNA for the CDR3: TGTGCCAGCAGCTTAGGGGATACCGGGGAGCTGTTTTTT.

The chain links TRBV10-2 to TRBJ1-2; unclear D gene. Between the trimmed V and J ends, which lost 6 bases and 0 bases, there was a span of 8 bases. The germline V gene has CDR1 WSHSY and CDR2 SAAADI. The CDR3 consists of 13 residues. DNA for the CDR3: TGCGCCAGCAGGGACGTAGCTAACTATGGCTACACCTTC. This gives the protein CASRDVANYGYTF.

The gene calls are TRBV7-2 and TRBJ2-2; D is perhaps TRBD1 or TRBD2 (6 bases each). The V gene lost 10 bases and the J gene lost 6 bases, with 18 bases spanning the gap. This CDR3 spans 14 amino acids. Germline CDR1 SGHTA, CDR2 FQGNSA. CDR3 sequence reads: CAIRQRGAPGELFF. CDR3 nucleotides: TGTGCCATAAGGCAGAGGGGGGCCCCCGGGGAGCTGTTTTTT. Complete variable domain (other parts from reference TRBV7-2 and TRBJ2-2): GAGVSQSPSNKVTEKGKDVELRCDPISGHTALYWYRQSLGQGLEFLIYFQGNSAPDKSGLPSDRFSAERTGGSVSTLTIQRTQQEDSAVYLCAIRQRGAPGELFFGEGSRLTVL.

V is TRBV5-4 and J is TRBJ2-2; D call uncertain. Deletions cut 4 bases from V and 1 base from J, with 11 bases between. Germline lookup yields CDR1 SGHNT and CDR2 YYREEE (reference sequence). This CDR3 comprises 15 residues. Here the CDR3 DNA reads TGTGCCAGCAGCGTTGGACCCGAGAACACCGGGGAGCTGTTTTTT. This encodes CASSVGPENTGELFF. Looking up the rest from reference TRBV5-4 and TRBJ2-2 gives the full variable domain: ETGVTQSPTHLIKTRGQQVTLRCSSQSGHNTVSWYQQALGQGPQFIFQYYREEENGRGNFPPRFSGLQFPNYSSELNVNALELDDSALYLCASSVGPENTGELFFGEGSRLTVL.